The present entry profiles one T cell receptor (beta chain) with its context. Its specific antigen is unknown. No per-base quality is available; no much larger clone lies one base away. The data stem from a study of T cells of healthy individuals (dated by TCRdb to the late 2010s). The library was produced with 5' RACE. Sequenced using an Illumina MiSeq. Through fastp at Q25 and MiXCR, TCRdb rebuilt clones from the public reads, retaining in-frame beta chains. CDR3 protein duplicates are merged, each entry listing the most common genes and DNA. This sample is represented by about 53,000 distinct CDR3 sequences; approximately 14% of them were singletons. In total, the top ten clones hold roughly a sixth of the sample. V is pared back by 3 bases and J by 5 bases, with 17 bases lying between the germline termini. The germline V gene (reference sequence) gives CDR1 as LNHDA and CDR2 as SQIVND. The CDR3 covers 15 residues, taking in both the cysteine and the phenylalanine. The kept DNA is CDR3 alone, 45 bases in frame from the first base.

The chain joins TRBV19 to TRBJ2-7; perhaps TRBD1 is the D gene, with 6 bases matching. The clonotype originates from a human donor in good health. The nucleotide sequence reads TGTGCCAGTAGTATCGACAGGTCGCCAATGAACGAGCAGTACTTC. This encodes CASSIDRSPMNEQYF.